The 18 T cell receptor beta chains in this list originate from one sample, sequenced in a study of Ad26.COV2.S vaccination and SARS-CoV-2 variants. Assay: immunoSEQ multiplex PCR; the TCRdb copy retains only in-frame clones and omits some. The table has some 350,000 clones, around 92% seen once. The source material was peripheral blood, sampled after recovery from COVID-19. All receptors come from a human donor who had recovered from COVID-19.

CDR3 sequence (DNA): TGTGCCAGCAGCCTAACGAGGGGAAACTATGGCTACACCTTC. Amino acid sequence: CASSLTRGNYGYTF. V is TRBV7-2 and J is TRBJ1-2, with a tentative D call TRBD1 (5 bases). V was trimmed by 5 bases and J by 2 bases, leaving 12 bases between them. CDR3 length: 14 residues. CDR1 and CDR2 from the germline V gene are SGHTA and FQGNSA.

This clone was seen only once. The chain links TRBV6-6 to TRBJ2-3; the D is unclear. The V gene lost 3 bases and the J gene lost 4 bases, with 11 bases spanning the gap. This CDR3 has 14 amino acids. Germline V gene sequence: CDR1 MNHNY, CDR2 SVGAGI (reference sequence). CDR3 residues: CASSYYPGADTQYF. CDR3 nucleotide sequence: TGTGCCAGCAGTTATTATCCCGGCGCAGATACGCAGTATTTT.

CDR3 amino acids: CASSQPGGRGTEAFF. DNA for the CDR3: TGTGCCAGCAGCCAACCAGGGGGTAGGGGGACTGAAGCTTTCTTT. V usage is TRBV3-1 (or the pseudogene TRBV3-2) and J usage is TRBJ1-1, with TRBD1 matching over 7 bases. This CDR3 has 15 residues. Per germline, CDR1 LGHDT and CDR2 YNNKEL (reference sequence). V shed 2 bases, J shed 5 bases, and the junction held 8 bases outside the gene matches.

The genes are TRBV6-5 and TRBJ1-5; D is ambiguous. Trimming removed 5 bases from V and 1 base from J, with 12 bases in between. The CDR3 loop spans 15 amino acids. The germline CDR1 and CDR2 sequences are MNHEY and SVGAGI. CDR3 region: CASSSLSISNQPQHF. Here the CDR3 DNA reads TGTGCCAGCAGTAGTCTGAGTATCAGCAATCAGCCCCAGCATTTT.

The rearrangement links TRBV6-5 to TRBJ1-1, with TRBD1 as a possible D gene (5 bases). CDR3 length: 16 residues. Trimming left V 0 bases short and J 5 bases short, with 16 bases between. Germline CDR1 is MNHEY and CDR2 is SVGAGI. CDR3 loop: CASSYSITVRGTEAFF. CDR3 in DNA: TGTGCCAGCAGTTACTCGATTACGGTTAGGGGAACTGAAGCTTTCTTT.

The rearrangement links TRBV29-1 to TRBJ1-1, with D unclear. V lost 4 bases and J lost 1, with 7 bases in between. The CDR3 totals 12 residues. CDR1 and CDR2 (germline): SQVTM, ANQGSEA. The CDR3 DNA follows: TGCAGCGTTGGTTCCACGAACACTGAAGCTTTCTTT. Translating gives CSVGSTNTEAFF.

The rearrangement uses TRBV6-5 and TRBJ2-2; 11 bases line up with TRBD1. The length of the CDR3 is 15 residues. The germline CDR1 and CDR2 sequences are MNHEY and SVGAGI. Trimming cost V 8 bases and J 6 bases; bases outside gene matches: 8. CDR3 amino acids: CASGGQGAIAGELFF. The CDR3 DNA follows: TGTGCCAGCGGAGGACAGGGGGCTATCGCCGGGGAGCTGTTTTTT.

The CDR3 here is CASSPGQVKGYTF. The DNA for the CDR3 is TGTGCCAGCAGTCCGGGACAGGTGAAGGGCTACACCTTC. The rearrangement joins TRBV6-2 or TRBV6-3 to TRBJ1-2; 8 bases agree with TRBD1. Germline CDR1 MNHEY, CDR2 SVGEGT. This CDR3 region has 13 residues. V was clipped by 5 bases and J by 8 bases; unmatched bases: 7.

The chain uses TRBV12-5 and TRBJ2-2; D may be TRBD2 (5 bases). Between the trimmed V and J ends, which lost 5 bases and 6 bases, there was a span of 10 bases. This CDR3 is built from 13 residues. Germline CDR1 LGHNT, CDR2 FRNRAP. CDR3 residues: CASGTSTPGELFF. In DNA, the CDR3 is TGTGCTAGTGGTACTAGTACCCCCGGGGAGCTGTTTTTT.

The genes are TRBV10-3 and TRBJ1-5; 8 bases map to TRBD1. Germline lookup yields CDR1 ENHRY and CDR2 SYGVKD. With 5 bases clipped from V and 6 bases from J, the junction kept 9 bases outside the gene matches. The CDR3 has 15 residues. CDR3 coding DNA: TGTGCCATCAGTACGGGACAGGAGAGGGGTCAGCCCCAGCATTTT. Translated, it gives CAISTGQERGQPQHF.

The CDR3 spells CASSPQGSLGETQYF. CDR3 sequence (DNA): TGTGCCAGCAGCCCCCAAGGTAGCTTAGGGGAGACCCAGTACTTC. The chain uses TRBV7-3 and TRBJ2-5; D is unclear. V was pared by 5 bases and J by 5 bases, with 18 bases between. There are 15 residues in the CDR3. Germline V lookup: CDR1 SGHTA, CDR2 FQGTGA.

This clone was detected only once. This chain links TRBV27 with TRBJ2-7; 7 bases are shared with TRBD1. The CDR3 has 14 residues. The V and J ends lost 6 bases and 3 bases, in that order; junction bases with no gene match: 8. CDR1 and CDR2 (germline): MNHEY, SMNVEV (reference sequence). The CDR3 loop is CASSIATGSYEQYF. The CDR3 bases are TGTGCCAGCAGCATAGCGACAGGGAGCTACGAGCAGTACTTC.

The J gene is TRBJ2-6, the V gene TRBV2; possible D gene TRBD1, 6 bases. The germline V and J ends were trimmed by 5 bases and 0 bases, with 17 bases remaining between them. This CDR3 has 18 residues. Germline V lookup: CDR1 SNHLY, CDR2 FYNNEI. DNA of the CDR3: TGTGCCAGCAGTATCCCAGGACAGACGGGCTCTGGGGCCAACGTCCTGACTTTC. Its protein is CASSIPGQTGSGANVLTF.

This chain uses TRBV27 with TRBJ2-2, with D possibly called TRBD1 or TRBD2 (5 bases each). The length of the CDR3 is 17 residues. Per germline, CDR1 MNHEY and CDR2 SMNVEV (reference sequence). Between the trimmed V and J ends, which lost 4 bases and 5 bases, there was a span of 20 bases. CDR3 DNA sequence: TGTGCCAGCAGTTCATCATTGACGGGACGCCGAACCGGGGAGCTGTTTTTT. Translation gives CASSSSLTGRRTGELFF.

The chain couples TRBV5-6 to TRBJ2-5; TRBD1 matches 9 bases. CDR1 is SGHDT, CDR2 YYEEEE, per germline. Trimming took 4 bases from V and 7 from J; bases not matched to a gene: 8. This CDR3 has 14 residues. The CDR3 region is CASSRGTGHGTQYF. CDR3 sequence (DNA): TGTGCCAGCAGCCGGGGGACAGGGCACGGGACCCAGTACTTC.

J is TRBJ2-7 and V is TRBV5-6; tentatively, D is TRBD1 (5 bases). CDR3 length: 15 residues. Germline assignment: CDR1 SGHDT and CDR2 YYEEEE. The germline V and J ends were trimmed by 4 bases and 4 bases, with 18 bases remaining between them. Written as DNA, the CDR3 is TGTGCCAGCAGCCTCGGGTCGCCTAGGGGTTACGAGCAGTACTTC. Amino acid sequence: CASSLGSPRGYEQYF.

A single count supports this clone. The V call is TRBV3-1 (or the pseudogene TRBV3-2), the J call TRBJ2-4; a weak D match, TRBD1 (6 bases). CDR3 length equals 15 residues. CDR1 and CDR2 from the germline V gene are LGHDT and YNNKEL (reference sequence). With 5 bases removed from V and 3 bases from J, the gap between germline ends came to 14 bases. CDR3 region: CASSDHLTGKNIQYF. CDR3 DNA: TGTGCCAGCAGCGATCATCTGACAGGCAAAAACATTCAGTACTTC.

The rearrangement links TRBV11-2 to TRBJ2-3; a possible D gene is TRBD1 (5 bases). V was pared by 0 bases and J by 2 bases, with 12 bases between. Germline V gene lookup returns CDR1 SGHAT and CDR2 FQNNGV. The CDR3 length is 16 residues. Written as DNA, the CDR3 is TGTGCCAGCAGCTTAGAAGTGGGGCATGTCACAGATACGCAGTATTTT. Amino acids: CASSLEVGHVTDTQYF.